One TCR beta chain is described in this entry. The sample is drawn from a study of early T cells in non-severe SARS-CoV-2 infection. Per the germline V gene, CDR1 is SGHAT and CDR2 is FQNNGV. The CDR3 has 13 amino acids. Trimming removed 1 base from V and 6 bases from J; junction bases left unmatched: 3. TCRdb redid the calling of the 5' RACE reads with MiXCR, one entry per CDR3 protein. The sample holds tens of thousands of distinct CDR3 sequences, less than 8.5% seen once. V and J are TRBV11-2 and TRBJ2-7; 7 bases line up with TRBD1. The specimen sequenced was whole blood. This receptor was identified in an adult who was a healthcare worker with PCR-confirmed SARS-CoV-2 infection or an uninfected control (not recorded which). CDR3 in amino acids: CASSLGPGGEQYF. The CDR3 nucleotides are TGTGCCAGCAGCTTAGGGCCAGGGGGCGAGCAGTACTTC.